What follows are 3 T cell receptor beta chains derived from one specimen sequenced in a study of shared clonotypes between healthy human individuals. Using immunoSEQ multiplex PCR, the repertoire was profiled, and TCRdb retains in-frame clones only, with some absent. The table includes under 1,100,000 clones, 70% to 80% detected once. Material: memory CD4+ T cells sorted from blood. Subset defined: CD45RA-negative fraction. These receptors originate from a man younger than 35 in good health.

The genes are TRBV2 and TRBJ2-7, with D perhaps matching TRBD2 (5 bases). With 1 base removed from V and 3 bases from J, the gap between germline ends came to 22 bases. The length of the CDR3 is 18 residues. In germline, CDR1 is SNHLY, CDR2 FYNNEI. The CDR3 DNA reads TGTGCCAGCAGTGAAGGTGGGATGGGTCGCCTCGGGGTCTACGAGCAGTACTTC. This sequence encodes CASSEGGMGRLGVYEQYF.

The chain recombines TRBV21-1 with TRBJ2-3; TRBD2 is the table's D call and was not checked against the DNA. TRBV21-1 is designated a pseudogene. The CDR3 totals 16 residues. CDR3 DNA sequence: TGTGCCAGCAGCAAAAACCGCCCTACCTGCACAGATACGCAGTATTTT. Translating gives CASSKNRPTCTDTQYF.

The rearrangement links TRBV4-2 to TRBJ1-6, with 7 bases that match TRBD1. Germline lookup yields CDR1 LGHNA and CDR2 YNFKEQ. With V trimmed by 0 bases and J by 8 bases, 4 bases remained unmatched. The CDR3 is made up of 15 amino acids. CDR3 amino acids: CASSQETGRYSPLHF. CDR3 in DNA: TGTGCCAGCAGCCAAGAGACAGGGCGATATTCACCCCTCCACTTT.